The entry that follows covers one TCR beta chain sequence. This sample is part of a study of T cell responses to AZD1222 COVID-19 vaccine. Sequenced by immunoSEQ multiplex PCR; TCRdb stores in-frame clones only, minus some. The sample consists of more than 80,000 clones, just over 90% of them appearing once. V shed 5 bases and J 3 bases; nucleotides not matched to a gene: 5. The germline gives CDR1 SGHTA, CDR2 FQGNSA. The CDR3 is made up of 16 amino acids. The J gene is TRBJ2-5, the V gene TRBV7-2, with TRBD2 matching 14 bases. The source material was peripheral blood, sampled on day 0 of AZD1222 vaccination. The source of this sequence is an adult in good health. The CDR3 spells CASSPQGLAGEETQYF. CDR3 nucleotides: TGTGCCAGCAGCCCGCAGGGACTAGCGGGGGAAGAGACCCAGTACTTC.